The sample holds many counts of the clone carrying this T cell receptor beta chain. Other DNA sequences in the same sample also yield this CDR3. This sample was taken from a study of metastatic and nonmetastatic thyroid tumors. The authors' processing: Variation in CDR3 across clinicopathological groups served as the basis for constructing a distant-metastasis classifier in papillary thyroid cancer. MiXCR re-clonotyped the PCR reads for TCRdb. The V and J calls shown here were made by TCRdb, not taken from the authors' results. The table records around 22,000 clones, roughly 23% of them present only once. Germline V gives CDR1 SNHLY, CDR2 FYNNEI. The CDR3 has 15 residues. J was trimmed by 4 bases and V by 6 bases; bases with no gene match: 8. Until they underwent thyroid surgery, no patient had received any treatment.

The TCR comes from a female donor with papillary thyroid cancer or a benign thyroid nodule (not recorded which). Some clones in this sample may be carry-over from other donors' samples. The rearrangement links TRBV2 to TRBJ2-3; 9 nucleotides match TRBD1. The sample taken for sequencing was tumor tissue. The CDR3 sequence is CASRRDRERADTQYF. CDR3 coding DNA: TGTGCCAGCAGGCGGGACAGGGAGAGGGCAGATACGCAGTATTTT.